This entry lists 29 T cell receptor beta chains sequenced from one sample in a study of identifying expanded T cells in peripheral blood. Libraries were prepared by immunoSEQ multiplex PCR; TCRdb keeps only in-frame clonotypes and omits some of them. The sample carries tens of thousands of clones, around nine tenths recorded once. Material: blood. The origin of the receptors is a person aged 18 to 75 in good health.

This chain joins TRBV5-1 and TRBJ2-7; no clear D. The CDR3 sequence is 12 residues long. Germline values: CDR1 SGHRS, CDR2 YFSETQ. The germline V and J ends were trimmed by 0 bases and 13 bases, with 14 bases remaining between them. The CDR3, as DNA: TGCGCCAGCAGCTTGGATGGCTTCGGCCCCTACTTC. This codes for CASSLDGFGPYF. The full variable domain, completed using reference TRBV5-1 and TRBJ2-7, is KAGVTQTPRYLIKTRGQQVTLSCSPISGHRSVSWYQQTPGQGLQFLFEYFSETQRNKGNFPGRFSGRQFSNSRSEMNVSTLELGDSALYLCASSLDGFGPYFGPGTRLTVT.

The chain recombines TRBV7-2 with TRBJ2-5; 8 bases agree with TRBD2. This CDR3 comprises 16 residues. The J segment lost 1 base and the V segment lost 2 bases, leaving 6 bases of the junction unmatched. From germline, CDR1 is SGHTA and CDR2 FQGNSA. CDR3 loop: CASSLNGAGGQETQYF. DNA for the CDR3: TGTGCCAGCAGCTTAAACGGGGCGGGGGGCCAAGAGACCCAGTACTTC.

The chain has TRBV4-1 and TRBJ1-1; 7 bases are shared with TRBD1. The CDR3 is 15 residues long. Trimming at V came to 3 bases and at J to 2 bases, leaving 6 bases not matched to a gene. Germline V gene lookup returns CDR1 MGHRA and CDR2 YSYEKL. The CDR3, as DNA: TGCGCCAGCAGCCAGATCGACAGGGACAACACTGAAGCTTTCTTT. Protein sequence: CASSQIDRDNTEAFF.

CDR3 coding DNA: TGTGCCAGCAGCGTCAACCTTGGGGGGGAGACCCAGTACTTC. Its protein product is CASSVNLGGETQYF. The V call is TRBV9, the J call TRBJ2-5, with D possibly being TRBD2 (6 bases). The V gene lost 2 bases and the J gene lost 5 bases, with 13 bases spanning the gap. Germline V lookup: CDR1 SGDLS, CDR2 YYNGEE. The CDR3 loop spans 14 amino acids.

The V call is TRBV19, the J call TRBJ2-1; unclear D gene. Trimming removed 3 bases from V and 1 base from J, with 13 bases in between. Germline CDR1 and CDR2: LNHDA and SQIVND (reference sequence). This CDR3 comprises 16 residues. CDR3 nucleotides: TGTGCCAGTAGTATTGGGTATGGTGTTTCCTACAATGAGCAGTTCTTC. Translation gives CASSIGYGVSYNEQFF.

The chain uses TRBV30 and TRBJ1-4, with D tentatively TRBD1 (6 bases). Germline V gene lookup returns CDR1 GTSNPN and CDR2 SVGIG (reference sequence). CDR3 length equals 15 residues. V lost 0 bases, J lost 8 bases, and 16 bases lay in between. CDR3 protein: CAWSVGLGAQEKLFF. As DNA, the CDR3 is TGTGCCTGGAGTGTAGGCCTGGGGGCACAAGAAAAACTGTTTTTT.

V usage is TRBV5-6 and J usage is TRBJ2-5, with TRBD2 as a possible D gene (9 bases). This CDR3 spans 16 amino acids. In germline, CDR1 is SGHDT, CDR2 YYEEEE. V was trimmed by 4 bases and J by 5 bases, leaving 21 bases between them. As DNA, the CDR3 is TGTGCCAGCAGCATCGACAGGGGACTAGCTTTTGAGACCCAGTACTTC. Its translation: CASSIDRGLAFETQYF.

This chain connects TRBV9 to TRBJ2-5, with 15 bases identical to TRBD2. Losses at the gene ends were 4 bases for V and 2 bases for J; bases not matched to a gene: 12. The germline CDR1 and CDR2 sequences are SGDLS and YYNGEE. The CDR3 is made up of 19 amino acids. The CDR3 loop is CASSTPIGLAGGPQETQYF. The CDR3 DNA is TGTGCCAGCAGCACACCCATCGGACTAGCGGGGGGGCCTCAAGAGACCCAGTACTTC.

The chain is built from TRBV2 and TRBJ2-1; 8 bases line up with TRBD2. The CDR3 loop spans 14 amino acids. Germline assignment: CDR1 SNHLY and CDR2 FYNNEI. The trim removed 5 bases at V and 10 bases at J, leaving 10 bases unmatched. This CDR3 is CASSLAGGFSEQFF. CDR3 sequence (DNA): TGTGCCAGCAGTTTGGCGGGGGGTTTTTCGGAGCAGTTCTTC. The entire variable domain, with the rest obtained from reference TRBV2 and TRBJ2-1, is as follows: EPEVTQTPSHQVTQMGQEVILRCVPISNHLYFYWYRQILGQKVEFLVSFYNNEISEKSEIFDDQFSVERPDGSNFTLKIRSTKLEDSAMYFCASSLAGGFSEQFFGPGTRLTVL.

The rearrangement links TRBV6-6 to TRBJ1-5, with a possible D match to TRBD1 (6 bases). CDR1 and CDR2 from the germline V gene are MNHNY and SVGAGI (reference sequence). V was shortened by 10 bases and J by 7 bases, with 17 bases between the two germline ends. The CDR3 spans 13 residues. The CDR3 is CATVRGLGQPQHF. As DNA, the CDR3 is TGTGCCACCGTTAGGGGGTTGGGACAGCCCCAGCATTTT.

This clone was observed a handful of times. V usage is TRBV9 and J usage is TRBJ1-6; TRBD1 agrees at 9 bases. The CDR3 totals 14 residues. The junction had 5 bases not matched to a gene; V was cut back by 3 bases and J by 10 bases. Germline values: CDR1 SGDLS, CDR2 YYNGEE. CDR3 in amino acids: CASSALDRGSPLHF. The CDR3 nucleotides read TGTGCCAGCAGCGCACTCGACAGGGGGTCACCCCTCCACTTT.

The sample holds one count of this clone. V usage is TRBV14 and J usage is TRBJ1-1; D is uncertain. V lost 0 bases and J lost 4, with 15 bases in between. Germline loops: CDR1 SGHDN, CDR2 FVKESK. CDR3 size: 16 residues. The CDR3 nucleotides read TGTGCCAGCAGCCAAGAAGAGGGAGGGCCCCCCACTGAAGCTTTCTTT. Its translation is CASSQEEGGPPTEAFF.

CDR3 DNA: TGCAGTGCCAGGCGATCTGAGCAGTTCTTC. As protein: CSARRSEQFF. The chain joins TRBV20-1 to TRBJ2-1; the D is unclear. The germline V gene has CDR1 DFQATT and CDR2 SNEGSKA (reference sequence). V was shortened by 6 bases and J by 9 bases, with 9 bases between the two germline ends. This CDR3 spans 10 amino acids.

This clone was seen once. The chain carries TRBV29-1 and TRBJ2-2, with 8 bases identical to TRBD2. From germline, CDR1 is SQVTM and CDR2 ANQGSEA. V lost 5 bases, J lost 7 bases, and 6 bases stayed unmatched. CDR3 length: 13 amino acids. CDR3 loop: CSVHPGGDGELFF. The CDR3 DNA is TGCAGCGTTCATCCGGGAGGGGACGGGGAGCTGTTTTTT.

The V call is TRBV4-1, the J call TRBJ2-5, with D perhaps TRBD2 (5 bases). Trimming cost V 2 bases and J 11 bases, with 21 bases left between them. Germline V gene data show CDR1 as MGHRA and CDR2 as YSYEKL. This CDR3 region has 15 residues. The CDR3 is CASSQFIGFGWEQYF. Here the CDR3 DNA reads TGCGCCAGCAGCCAATTTATCGGGTTTGGGTGGGAGCAGTACTTC.

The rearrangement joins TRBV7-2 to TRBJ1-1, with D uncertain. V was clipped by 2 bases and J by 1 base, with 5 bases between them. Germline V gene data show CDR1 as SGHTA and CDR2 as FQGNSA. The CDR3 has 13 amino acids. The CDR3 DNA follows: TGTGCCAGCAGCTTATCTGGGAACACTGAAGCTTTCTTT. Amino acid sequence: CASSLSGNTEAFF.

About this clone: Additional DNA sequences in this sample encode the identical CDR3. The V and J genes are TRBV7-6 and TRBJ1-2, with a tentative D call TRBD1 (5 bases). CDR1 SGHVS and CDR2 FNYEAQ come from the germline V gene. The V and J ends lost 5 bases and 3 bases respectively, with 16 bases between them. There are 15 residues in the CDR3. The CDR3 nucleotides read TGTGCCAGCAGCCCTGGGGCCTCTGGCGACTATGGCTACACCTTC. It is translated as CASSPGASGDYGYTF. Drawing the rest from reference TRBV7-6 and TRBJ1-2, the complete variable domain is GAGVSQSPRYKVTKRGQDVALRCDPISGHVSLYWYRQALGQGPEFLTYFNYEAQQDKSGLPNDRFSAERPEGSISTLTIQRTEQRDSAMYRCASSPGASGDYGYTFGSGTRLTVV.

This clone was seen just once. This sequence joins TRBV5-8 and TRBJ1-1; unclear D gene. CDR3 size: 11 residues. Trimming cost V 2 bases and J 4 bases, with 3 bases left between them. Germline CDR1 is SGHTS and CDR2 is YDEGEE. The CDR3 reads CASSLSTEAFF. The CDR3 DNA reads TGTGCCAGCAGCTTATCCACTGAAGCTTTCTTT.

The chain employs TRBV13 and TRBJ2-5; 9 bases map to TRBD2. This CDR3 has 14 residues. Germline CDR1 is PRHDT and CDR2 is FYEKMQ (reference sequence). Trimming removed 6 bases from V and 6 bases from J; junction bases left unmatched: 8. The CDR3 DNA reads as TGTGCCAGCAGGGCGCGGGAGGGTGCGCAGACCCAGTACTTC. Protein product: CASRAREGAQTQYF.

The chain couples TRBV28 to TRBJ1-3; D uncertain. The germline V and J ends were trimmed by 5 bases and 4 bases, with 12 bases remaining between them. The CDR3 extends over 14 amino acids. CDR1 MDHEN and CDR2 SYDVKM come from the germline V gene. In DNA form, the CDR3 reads TGTGCCAGCAGTCCCAGTCCCCTCGGAAACACCATATATTTT. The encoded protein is CASSPSPLGNTIYF.

In DNA, the CDR3 is TGTGCTAGTGGTATAATAAGGGACGGAGAGGGGAACACAGATACGCAGTATTTT. This gives the protein CASGIIRDGEGNTDTQYF. The chain employs TRBV12-5 and TRBJ2-3; D is perhaps TRBD1 or TRBD2 (5 bases each). Germline V CDR1 and CDR2: LGHNT, FRNRAP. The CDR3 totals 18 residues. Trimming took 5 bases from V and 2 from J, leaving 23 bases between them.

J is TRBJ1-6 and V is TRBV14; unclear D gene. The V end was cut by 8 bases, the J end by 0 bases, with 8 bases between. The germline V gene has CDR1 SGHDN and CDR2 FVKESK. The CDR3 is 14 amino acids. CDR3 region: CASGRVSYNSPLHF. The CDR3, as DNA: TGTGCCAGCGGCCGAGTCTCCTATAATTCACCCCTCCACTTT.

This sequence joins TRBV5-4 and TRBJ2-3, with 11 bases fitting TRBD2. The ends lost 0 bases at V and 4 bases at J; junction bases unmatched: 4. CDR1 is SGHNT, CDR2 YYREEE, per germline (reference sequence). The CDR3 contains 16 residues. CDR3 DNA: TGTGCCAGCAGCTTGGCGCTAGCGGGAGGCGCAGATACGCAGTATTTT. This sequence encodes CASSLALAGGADTQYF.

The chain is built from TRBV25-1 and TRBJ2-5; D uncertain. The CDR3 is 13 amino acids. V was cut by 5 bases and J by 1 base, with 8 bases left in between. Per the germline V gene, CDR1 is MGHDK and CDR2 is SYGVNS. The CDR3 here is CASSQAPQETQYF. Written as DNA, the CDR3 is TGTGCCAGCAGTCAGGCCCCCCAAGAGACCCAGTACTTC.

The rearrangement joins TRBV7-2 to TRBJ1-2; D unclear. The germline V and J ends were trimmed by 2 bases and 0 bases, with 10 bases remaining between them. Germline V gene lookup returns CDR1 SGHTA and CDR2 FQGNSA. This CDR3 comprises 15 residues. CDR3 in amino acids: CASSLFRTANYGYTF. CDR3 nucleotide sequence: TGTGCCAGCAGCTTATTCCGAACAGCTAACTATGGCTACACCTTC.

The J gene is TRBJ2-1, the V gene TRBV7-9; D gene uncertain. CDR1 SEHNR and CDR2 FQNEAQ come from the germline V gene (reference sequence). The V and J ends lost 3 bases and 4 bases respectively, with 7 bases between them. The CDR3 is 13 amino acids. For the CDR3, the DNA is TGTGCCAGCAGCTTGGACGGGTACAATGAGCAGTTCTTC. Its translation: CASSLDGYNEQFF.

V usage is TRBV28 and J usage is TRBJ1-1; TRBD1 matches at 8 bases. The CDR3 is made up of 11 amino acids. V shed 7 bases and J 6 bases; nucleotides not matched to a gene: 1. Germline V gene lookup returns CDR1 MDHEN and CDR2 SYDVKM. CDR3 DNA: TGTGCCAGCACGACAGGGGCTGAAGCTTTCTTT. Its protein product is CASTTGAEAFF.

In DNA form, the CDR3 reads TGTGCCAGCAGCTTGAGACAGGCCATGAACACTGAAGCTTTCTTT. Protein sequence: CASSLRQAMNTEAFF. The genes are TRBV5-4 and TRBJ1-1; the D gene is possibly TRBD1 (6 bases). The CDR3 is made up of 15 amino acids. Germline V gene sequence: CDR1 SGHNT, CDR2 YYREEE (reference sequence). The V and J ends lost 1 base and 0 bases respectively, with 10 bases between them.

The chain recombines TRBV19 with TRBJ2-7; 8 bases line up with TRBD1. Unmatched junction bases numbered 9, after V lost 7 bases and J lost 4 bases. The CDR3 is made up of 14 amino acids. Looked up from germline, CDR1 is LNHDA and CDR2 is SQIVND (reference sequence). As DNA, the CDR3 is TGTGCCAGTATCTTCCCCACAGGGGGATACGAGCAGTACTTC. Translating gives CASIFPTGGYEQYF.